Listed here are 18 T cell receptor beta chains from one sample, sequenced in a study of T cell clusters in autoimmune cytopenias. TRB was amplified by touch-down multiplex PCR, primer pools A and B combined. No DNA is given; TCRdb re-called the multiplex PCR reads and lists each CDR3 protein once. The table for this sample gives about 5,000 distinct CDR3 sequences. TRB amplification used approximately 270 ng of peripheral blood genomic DNA. Sample: peripheral blood. The origin of the receptors is a human donor with an autoimmune cytopenia or autoimmune hepatitis (not recorded which).

This clonotype is classed as medium-sized by frequency. The rearrangement uses TRBV5-6 and TRBJ2-2. From germline, CDR1 is SGHDT and CDR2 YYEEEE. CDR3 length: 12 residues. The CDR3 sequence: CASSAITGELFF.

The chain recombines TRBV7-6 with TRBJ1-4; with no DNA, the TCRdb D assignment of TRBD1 cannot be verified. The CDR3 is made up of 15 amino acids. CDR1 and CDR2 (germline): SGHVS, FNYEAQ. CDR3 loop: CASSLLGARGEKLFF.

The rearrangement links TRBV11-1 to TRBJ2-7; TCRdb selects TRBD1, and the lack of DNA leaves this call unchecked. The CDR3 runs 17 residues. CDR1 is SGHAT, CDR2 FQDESV, per germline (reference sequence). The CDR3 protein is CASRKFGRRGGQYEQYF. The full variable domain, with the rest looked up from reference TRBV11-1 and TRBJ2-7, is EAEVAQSPRYKITEKSQAVAFWCDPISGHATLYWYRQILGQGPELLVQFQDESVVDDSQLPKDRFSAERLKGVDSTLKIQPAELGDSAMYLCASRKFGRRGGQYEQYFGPGTRLTVT.

This chain uses TRBV18 with TRBJ2-1; TCRdb indicates TRBD1, and absent DNA this call remains unverified. The germline gives CDR1 KGHSH, CDR2 LQKENI. The CDR3 is made up of 15 amino acids. The CDR3 is CASSRDSGLYNEQFF.

By frequency, this clonotype registers medium-sized. The CDR3 sequence is CASSLVQGAIKLQETQYF. The chain uses TRBV5-5 and TRBJ2-5; TCRdb gives TRBD1 as the D gene, but with no DNA this cannot be confirmed. Germline lookup yields CDR1 SGHKS and CDR2 YYEKEE (reference sequence). The CDR3 extends over 18 amino acids.

Measured by frequency, this clonotype is medium-sized (0.01 to 0.1%). This chain connects TRBV18 to TRBJ2-5; the D call of TRBD1 rests on TCRdb alone, since no DNA is present to check it. This CDR3 contains 16 residues. Germline V CDR1 and CDR2: KGHSH, LQKENI. This CDR3 is CASSPRDTLGGETQYF. The variable domain in full, with the rest retrieved from reference TRBV18 and TRBJ2-5, is NAGVMQNPRHLVRRRGQEARLRCSPMKGHSHVYWYRQLPEEGLKFMVYLQKENIIDESGMPKERFSAEFPKEGPSILRIQQVVRGDSAAYFCASSPRDTLGGETQYFGPGTRLLVL.

This chain connects TRBV15 to TRBJ2-7; checking the TCRdb D call of TRBD1 is not possible without DNA. Germline assignment: CDR1 LNHNV and CDR2 YYDKDF (reference sequence). CDR3 length: 15 residues. CDR3 in amino acids: CATSRVGGRGYEQYF.

The chain links TRBV12-3 or TRBV12-4 to TRBJ1-5; TCRdb calls TRBD1, which cannot be checked without DNA. The CDR3 is 13 residues long. This chain's CDR3 is CASSRDGGQPQHF.

CDR3 in amino acids: CASSGSLGVEQYF. This chain connects TRBV18 to TRBJ2-7. Germline V CDR1 and CDR2: KGHSH, LQKENI. The CDR3 sequence is 13 residues long.

The V call is TRBV5-4, the J call TRBJ1-2; TCRdb proposes TRBD1, but this gene call is untestable without DNA. Germline loops: CDR1 SGHNT, CDR2 YYREEE (reference sequence). The CDR3 loop spans 14 amino acids. Here the CDR3 reads CASSRDSSNYGYTF.

CDR3 protein: CASSYYSSLSYNSPLHF. The genes are TRBV12-3 or TRBV12-4 and TRBJ1-6. The CDR3 runs to 17 residues.

The V call is TRBV5-6, the J call TRBJ2-4; TCRdb returns TRBD1, unconfirmable since there is no DNA. Germline-derived CDR1 and CDR2 are SGHDT and YYEEEE. The CDR3 spans 16 residues. The CDR3 reads CASSPGLGGGENIQYF.

This chain connects TRBV6-1 to TRBJ2-7; checking the TCRdb D call of TRBD1 is not possible without DNA. CDR1 and CDR2 (germline): MNHNS, SASEGT. The CDR3 is made up of 15 amino acids. The CDR3 is CASSEGQGGTYEQYF.

Judged by frequency, this clonotype is medium-sized (0.01 to 0.1%). This chain's CDR3 is CASSMAGTSYGELFF. The chain uses TRBV19 and TRBJ2-2; TCRdb proposes TRBD2, but this gene call is untestable without DNA. The CDR3 totals 15 residues. CDR1 and CDR2 from the germline V gene are LNHDA and SQIVND (reference sequence). The complete variable domain, with remaining parts taken from reference TRBV19 and TRBJ2-2, reads DGGITQSPKYLFRKEGQNVTLSCEQNLNHDAMYWYRQDPGQGLRLIYYSQIVNDFQKGDIAEGYSVSREKKESFPLTVTSAQKNPTAFYLCASSMAGTSYGELFFGEGSRLTVL.

The chain employs TRBV19 and TRBJ1-6; without DNA, the TCRdb call of TRBD1 cannot be checked. CDR3 length equals 15 residues. The germline V gene encodes CDR1 LNHDA and CDR2 SQIVND (reference sequence). The CDR3 protein is CASSSGGELDSPLHF.

This chain links TRBV29-1 with TRBJ2-7. The CDR3 spans 13 residues. Germline V lookup: CDR1 SQVTM, CDR2 ANQGSEA. The CDR3 here is CSVVGESSYEQYF.

The chain combines TRBV5-4 with TRBJ1-5; TCRdb picks TRBD1, but there is no DNA to check that call. CDR1 and CDR2 from the germline V gene are SGHNT and YYREEE (reference sequence). CDR3 length equals 16 residues. CDR3 loop: CASTGGTSRFNQPQHF.

V and J are TRBV30 and TRBJ1-2. The CDR3 totals 14 residues. The germline V gene encodes CDR1 GTSNPN and CDR2 SVGIG (reference sequence). CDR3 sequence reads: CAWSAGGLLDGYTF. Complete variable domain (other parts from reference TRBV30 and TRBJ1-2): SQTIHQWPATLVQPVGSPLSLECTVEGTSNPNLYWYRQAAGRGLQLLFYSVGIGQISSEVPQNLSASRPQDRQFILSSKKLLLSDSGFYLCAWSAGGLLDGYTFGSGTRLTVV.